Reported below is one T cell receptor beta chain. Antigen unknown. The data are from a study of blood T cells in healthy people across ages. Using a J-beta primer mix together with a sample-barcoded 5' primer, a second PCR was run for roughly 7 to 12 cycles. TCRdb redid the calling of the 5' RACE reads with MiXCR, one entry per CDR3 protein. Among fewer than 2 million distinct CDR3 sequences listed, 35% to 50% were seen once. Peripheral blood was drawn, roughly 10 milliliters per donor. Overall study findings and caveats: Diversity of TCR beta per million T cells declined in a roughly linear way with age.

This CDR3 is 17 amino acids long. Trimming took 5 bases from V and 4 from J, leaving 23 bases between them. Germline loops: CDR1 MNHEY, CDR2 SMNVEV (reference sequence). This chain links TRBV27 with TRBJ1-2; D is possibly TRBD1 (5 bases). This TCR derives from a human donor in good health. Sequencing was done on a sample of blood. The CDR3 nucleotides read TGTGCCAGCAGTCCATCCCCAGGGCAGGGAACCGGCTATGGCTACACCTTC. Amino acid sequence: CASSPSPGQGTGYGYTF.